The 20 T cell receptor beta chains below were found in one sample sequenced in a study of sequential checkpoint blockade in melanoma. Assay used: immunoSEQ multiplex PCR; TCRdb lists only in-frame clones, some missing. The profile covers 17,000 or so clones, with around three fifths appearing a single time and 17% taken by the ten largest. Treatment: randomized to nivolumab then ipilimumab (arm A) or the reverse (arm B). The sample in question was CD8+ T cells sorted from blood (inferred from file names), obtained from a patient given nivolumab and ipilimumab in sequence. These receptor sequences come from a human donor with melanoma.

The V and J genes are TRBV7-9 and TRBJ2-5; a weak D match, TRBD2 (6 bases). With the DNA end fitting TRBJ2-7 better, the J assignment may be wrong. Germline V gene lookup returns CDR1 SEHNR and CDR2 FQNEAQ (reference sequence). The CDR3 extends over 13 amino acids. The CDR3 sequence is CASSGDWGYEQYF. CDR3 bases: TGTGCCAGCAGCGGGGACTGGGGTTACGAGCAGTACTTC.

The rearrangement links TRBV4-1 to TRBJ2-7, with D possibly TRBD2 on 6 matching bases. V was trimmed by 3 bases and J by 0 bases, leaving 9 bases between them. There are 14 residues in the CDR3. Germline loops: CDR1 MGHRA, CDR2 YSYEKL. CDR3 coding DNA: TGCGCCAGCAGCCAGGGACTGACCTCCTACGAGCAGTACTTC. Its protein is CASSQGLTSYEQYF.

The chain uses TRBV27 and TRBJ1-2, with D perhaps TRBD1 (6 bases). Trimming cost V 5 bases and J 5 bases, with 21 bases left between them. The CDR3 runs to 16 residues. Germline V CDR1 and CDR2: MNHEY, SMNVEV (reference sequence). For the CDR3, the DNA is TGTGCCAGCAGTCAATATTCCCGGACAGACGGGTATGGCTACACCTTC. Translating it yields CASSQYSRTDGYGYTF.

The chain uses TRBV6-5 and TRBJ2-1, with a weak D call TRBD2 (6 bases). V shed 4 bases and J shed 2 bases, with 15 bases lying between them. The CDR3 covers 16 residues. Per germline, CDR1 MNHEY and CDR2 SVGAGI. CDR3 protein: CASSWGVTGAYNEQFF. Here the CDR3 DNA reads TGTGCCAGCAGTTGGGGGGTAACGGGGGCCTACAATGAGCAGTTCTTC.

V gene TRBV5-1 combines with J gene TRBJ2-5, with 7 bases aligning to TRBD1. After removal of 4 bases from V and 2 bases from J, the junction contained 8 bases not matched to a gene. Germline values: CDR1 SGHRS, CDR2 YFSETQ. The CDR3 is made up of 15 amino acids. This CDR3 reads CASSSIDREQETQYF. The CDR3 DNA is TGCGCCAGCAGCAGTATCGACAGGGAACAAGAGACCCAGTACTTC. Looking up the rest from reference TRBV5-1 and TRBJ2-5 gives the full variable domain: KAGVTQTPRYLIKTRGQQVTLSCSPISGHRSVSWYQQTPGQGLQFLFEYFSETQRNKGNFPGRFSGRQFSNSRSEMNVSTLELGDSALYLCASSSIDREQETQYFGPGTRLLVL.

V and J are TRBV10-3 and TRBJ2-5; TRBD1 agrees at 8 bases. V lost 3 bases and J lost 3; bases outside the gene matches: 6. CDR1 and CDR2 (germline): ENHRY, SYGVKD. CDR3 length: 15 amino acids. CDR3 residues: CAISDVTGVEETQYF. As DNA, the CDR3 is TGTGCCATCAGTGATGTGACAGGGGTGGAAGAGACCCAGTACTTC.

The genes are TRBV5-6 and TRBJ2-7, with a weak D call TRBD1 (6 bases). The CDR3 has 15 amino acids. Germline lookup yields CDR1 SGHDT and CDR2 YYEEEE. V lost 0 bases and J lost 3, with 13 bases in between. In DNA form, the CDR3 reads TGTGCCAGCAGCTTGGCCGGGACACAAGTCTACGAGCAGTACTTC. Translating it yields CASSLAGTQVYEQYF.

The chain recombines TRBV5-6 with TRBJ2-1; 8 bases line up with TRBD2. The CDR3 runs 11 residues. Germline loops: CDR1 SGHDT, CDR2 YYEEEE. Losses at the gene ends were 4 bases for V and 13 bases for J; bases not matched to a gene: 4. The CDR3 here is CASSRGGGQFF. For the CDR3, the DNA is TGTGCCAGCAGCCGGGGGGGTGGCCAGTTCTTC.

V and J are TRBV5-1 and TRBJ1-2; 7 bases map to TRBD1. This CDR3 spans 12 amino acids. From germline, CDR1 is SGHRS and CDR2 YFSETQ. Trimming at V came to 3 bases and at J to 4 bases, leaving 0 bases not matched to a gene. Here the CDR3 DNA reads TGCGCCAGCAGCTGGGACAGCTATGGCTACACCTTC. This encodes CASSWDSYGYTF.

CDR3 sequence: CASSQGFFRGRRNTEAFF. The CDR3, as DNA: TGCGCCAGCAGCCAAGGGTTCTTCAGGGGGCGGCGTAACACTGAAGCTTTCTTT. This chain joins TRBV4-1 and TRBJ1-1; TRBD1 matches at 8 bases. The CDR3 is 18 amino acids. Unmatched junction bases numbered 12, after V lost 1 base and J lost 2 bases. Germline CDR1 reads MGHRA; CDR2 reads YSYEKL.

The chain recombines TRBV5-6 with TRBJ2-6; the D gene is possibly TRBD1 (6 bases). Germline lookup yields CDR1 SGHDT and CDR2 YYEEEE. This CDR3 region has 16 residues. The V gene lost 4 bases and the J gene lost 1 base, with 12 bases spanning the gap. The CDR3 region is CASSNRRGSGANVLTF. In nucleotides, the CDR3 is TGTGCCAGCAGCAACCGCAGGGGATCTGGGGCCAACGTCCTGACTTTC.

The J gene is TRBJ2-7, the V gene TRBV6-6; weak D call: TRBD2 (5 bases). Between the trimmed V and J ends, which lost 5 bases and 7 bases, there was a span of 15 bases. Germline V CDR1 and CDR2: MNHNY, SVGAGI (reference sequence). This CDR3 has 13 amino acids. CDR3 DNA: TGTGCCAGCAGTCACCCACTAGTTCGTGAGCAGTACTTC. Residues: CASSHPLVREQYF.

This clone was observed a few times. The chain employs TRBV4-2 and TRBJ1-1, with 7 bases fitting TRBD1. Germline lookup yields CDR1 LGHNA and CDR2 YNFKEQ. Trimming removed 1 base from V and 3 bases from J; junction bases left unmatched: 5. The CDR3 is 15 amino acids. DNA for the CDR3: TGTGCCAGCAGCCAAGGTGAGGGGGCATACACTGAAGCTTTCTTT. It yields the protein CASSQGEGAYTEAFF.

Only a few counts were recorded for this clone. The chain has TRBV5-6 and TRBJ2-1, with a tentative D call TRBD1 (6 bases). This CDR3 is 15 amino acids long. Trimming took off 4 bases at V and 8 bases at J, with 19 bases between the two ends. Germline V CDR1 and CDR2: SGHDT, YYEEEE. The CDR3 region is CASSPGTIMDDEQFF. In DNA, the CDR3 is TGTGCCAGCAGCCCCGGGACAATAATGGACGATGAGCAGTTCTTC.

This clone has just a few counts. The chain joins TRBV7-6 to TRBJ2-2; 10 bases match TRBD1. V shed 6 bases, J shed 5 bases, and the junction held 9 bases outside the gene matches. Germline V gives CDR1 SGHVS, CDR2 FNYEAQ. The CDR3 runs 16 residues. The CDR3 spells CASRHSGTGATGELFF. The CDR3 DNA follows: TGTGCCAGCAGACATTCCGGGACAGGGGCTACCGGGGAGCTGTTTTTT.

For the CDR3, the DNA is TGTGCCAGCAGCTTAGGAGGAGGGCTTAATGAAAAACTGTTTTTT. Its protein is CASSLGGGLNEKLFF. V gene TRBV11-2 combines with J gene TRBJ1-4; D is unresolved. Germline CDR1 reads SGHAT; CDR2 reads FQNNGV. The CDR3 has 15 residues. V was shortened by 1 base and J by 4 bases, with 10 bases between the two germline ends.

The chain has TRBV6-5 and TRBJ1-2; 12 bases match TRBD1. CDR1 and CDR2 (germline): MNHEY, SVGAGI. The CDR3 covers 14 residues. With V trimmed by 4 bases and J by 7 bases, 4 bases remained unmatched. The DNA for the CDR3 is TGTGCCAGCAGTTTGGGACAGGGGGCTTCTGGCTACACCTTC. Amino acids: CASSLGQGASGYTF.

The chain carries TRBV9 and TRBJ2-2; 7 positions match TRBD1. Germline V gives CDR1 SGDLS, CDR2 YYNGEE. The CDR3 has 21 residues. V trimming: 6 bases; J trimming: 3 bases; junction bases outside the gene matches: 26. The CDR3 DNA reads as TGTGCCAGCACCCGTAGGTGGGACAGACTTTTTCAGAGGTTTTACACCGGGGAGCTGTTTTTT. Protein product: CASTRRWDRLFQRFYTGELFF.

J is TRBJ2-2 and V is TRBV11-2, with D unresolved. With 5 bases removed from V and 4 bases from J, the gap between germline ends came to 14 bases. Per the germline V gene, CDR1 is SGHAT and CDR2 is FQNNGV. The CDR3 consists of 15 residues. The CDR3 DNA reads as TGTGCCAGCAGCCCGTCTAGTTTTCGCACCGGGGAGCTGTTTTTT. This encodes CASSPSSFRTGELFF. The full variable domain, its missing parts supplied by reference TRBV11-2 and TRBJ2-2, is EAGVAQSPRYKIIEKRQSVAFWCNPISGHATLYWYQQILGQGPKLLIQFQNNGVVDDSQLPKDRFSAERLKGVDSTLKIQPAKLEDSAVYLCASSPSSFRTGELFFGEGSRLTVL.

This rearrangement joins TRBV6-5 to TRBJ1-2; 7 bases align to TRBD1. The V and J ends lost 8 bases and 6 bases, in that order; junction bases with no gene match: 6. Looked up from germline, CDR1 is MNHEY and CDR2 is SVGAGI. CDR3 size: 12 residues. In nucleotides, the CDR3 is TGTGCCAGCGTGAGGGGGCGAAATGGCTACACCTTC. Protein: CASVRGRNGYTF.